This is a list of T cell receptor beta chains from one sample in a study of blood T cell repertoires in COVID-19. The repertoire was sequenced with immunoSEQ multiplex PCR; TCRdb's copy has only in-frame clones and lacks some. The table shows about 98,000 clones, with about 88% occurring only once. The sequencing sample was made of peripheral blood. These receptors were collected from a man between 50 and 59 years old with active or convalescent COVID-19. Each CDR3 is given with its conserved first and last residue. The D gene is left open where the match is weak. Part of the rows lack a size; the others show once, few, many or a class for expanded clones.

D,J,V,size,DNA,CDR3
TRBD1,TRBJ2-1,TRBV5-6,few,TGTGCCAGCAGCGGAACAGGGGAACAGTTCTTC,CASSGTGEQFF
TRBD1,TRBJ2-5,TRBV2,-,TGTGCCAGCAGTGGCGGGACAGGAGTAGTGGAGACCCAGTACTTC,CASSGGTGVVETQYF
TRBD1,TRBJ2-1,TRBV7-2,once,TGTGCCAGCAGCTTATTCATTGACAGGGGAGATGGTGAGCAGTTCTTC,CASSLFIDRGDGEQFF
-,TRBJ1-5,TRBV28,-,TGTGCCAGCAGTCCAAATGATCAGGTTAGCAATCAGCCCCAGCATTTT,CASSPNDQVSNQPQHF
TRBD2,TRBJ2-1,TRBV29-1,-,TGCAGCGTTAGAGATAGCGGGGGGGTCGATGAGCAGTTCTTC,CSVRDSGGVDEQFF
TRBD2,TRBJ2-1,TRBV3-1/TRBV3-2,-,TGTGCCAGCAGCCAAGATAGGCGATGGACTAGCGGGGTCAATGAGCAGTTCTTC,CASSQDRRWTSGVNEQFF
-,TRBJ1-4,TRBV20-1,-,TGCAGTGCTAGTCCCCCGGACGGGGGGGAAAAACTGTTTTTT,CSASPPDGGEKLFF
-,TRBJ1-1,TRBV29-1,-,TGCAGCGTGATTCAGACAGGGAACACTGAAGCTTTCTTT,CSVIQTGNTEAFF
TRBD2,TRBJ2-1,TRBV10-3,-,TGTGCCATCAGTGGACTAGCGGGGAATGAGCAGTTCTTC,CAISGLAGNEQFF
-,TRBJ1-2,TRBV5-1,-,TGCGCCAGCAGCTCATCGGGAGGGGGGTATGGCTACACCTTC,CASSSSGGGYGYTF
TRBD1,TRBJ1-2,TRBV28,-,TGTGCCAGCAGCTCCGGGACAGGAGTTATTGGGGGCTACACCTTC,CASSSGTGVIGGYTF
-,TRBJ1-6,TRBV11-3,-,TGTGCCAGCAGCTTAGAACGGGACTCCTATAATTCACCCCTCCACTTT,CASSLERDSYNSPLHF
-,TRBJ2-7,TRBV5-6,-,TGTGCCAGCAGCTACAGGGAAACGTTCGAGCAGTACTTC,CASSYRETFEQYF
-,TRBJ1-4,TRBV6-1,-,TGTGCCAGCAGTGAGATAACGGGGGAAGGGGAAAAACTGTTTTTT,CASSEITGEGEKLFF
TRBD1,TRBJ1-6,TRBV19,-,TGTGCCAGTAGTGAGGACAGGGGGCTTAATTCACCCCTCCACTTT,CASSEDRGLNSPLHF
-,TRBJ1-1,TRBV19,-,TGTGCCAGTAGTATGGTGGGGAGAGTCACTGAAGCTTTCTTT,CASSMVGRVTEAFF
TRBD1,TRBJ1-5,TRBV11-3,-,TGTGCCAGCAGCTACCTTGGGACAGAAGGTGGCCAGCCCCAGCATTTT,CASSYLGTEGGQPQHF
TRBD1,TRBJ2-5,TRBV6-6,-,TGTGCCAGCAGCCGCCCCCGGGACAGGGAAGAGACCCAGTACTTC,CASSRPRDREETQYF
-,TRBJ2-5,TRBV11-2,-,TGTGCCAGCAGCTTAGAGACAGGACGATTCCAAGAGACCCAGTACTTC,CASSLETGRFQETQYF
TRBD2,TRBJ2-5,TRBV2,-,TGTGCCAGCAGCGTTCGGGGGGGAGAGGAGACCCAGTACTTC,CASSVRGGEETQYF
TRBD2,TRBJ2-7,TRBV3-1/TRBV3-2,-,TGTGCCAGCAGCCAAGTCTGGGCGGGGGGTGGCGAGCAGTACTTC,CASSQVWAGGGEQYF
-,TRBJ2-3,TRBV19,-,TGTGCCAGTAGAATCGCGGAGACAGATACGCAGTATTTT,CASRIAETDTQYF
TRBD1,TRBJ1-2,TRBV2,-,TGTGCCAGCAGCACACAGGGGAGCTATGGCTACACCTTC,CASSTQGSYGYTF
TRBD1,TRBJ1-4,TRBV28,-,TGTGCCAGCAGTTTATATCAGGGGGCTGATGAAAAACTGTTTTTT,CASSLYQGADEKLFF
-,TRBJ2-4,TRBV19,-,TGTGCCAGTAGTATAGCGCGGGACGGCAAAAACATTCAGTACTTC,CASSIARDGKNIQYF
TRBD2,TRBJ2-1,TRBV28,-,TGTGCCAGCAGTGAACCGGGACTAGCGGACAATGAGCAGTTCTTC,CASSEPGLADNEQFF
TRBD1,TRBJ1-1,TRBV5-1,-,TGCGCCAGCAGCTTGAGGGCGACAGGGAGTGGCACTGAAGCTTTCTTT,CASSLRATGSGTEAFF
-,TRBJ1-2,TRBV2,-,TGTGCCAGCAGGCTTGGGGAGCAAGAGCGCTATGGCTACACCTTC,CASRLGEQERYGYTF
-,TRBJ2-7,TRBV7-2,-,TGTGCCAGCAGCTTAGAACACCTCTACGAGCAGTACTTC,CASSLEHLYEQYF
-,TRBJ1-6,TRBV10-3,-,TGTGCCATCAGTGAGTCGACAACAGGAAATTCACCCCTCCACTTT,CAISESTTGNSPLHF
-,TRBJ1-5,TRBV2,-,TGTGCCAGTTGTAAAGGAGGGTATAGCAATCAGCCCCAGCATTTT,CASCKGGYSNQPQHF
TRBD2,TRBJ2-5,TRBV7-2,-,TGTGCCAGCAGCTTAGAACCTAGCGGGGTGGAGACCCAGTACTTC,CASSLEPSGVETQYF
TRBD1,TRBJ1-5,TRBV28,once,TGTGCCAGCAGTCCATCGACAGGGGATCAGCCCCAGCATTTT,CASSPSTGDQPQHF
-,TRBJ1-1,TRBV11-3,-,TGTGCCAGCAGCTCCGGGGCTGAAGCTTTCTTT,CASSSGAEAFF
-,TRBJ2-4,TRBV11-2,-,TGTGCCAGCAGACCCGTCAGAACCTCCAAAAACATTCAGTACTTC,CASRPVRTSKNIQYF
-,TRBJ1-4,TRBV7-8,-,TGTGCCAGCAGCAAGGGCCCGGGGAGAGCTAATGAAAAACTGTTTTTT,CASSKGPGRANEKLFF
TRBD1,TRBJ1-2,TRBV2,-,TGTGCCAGCAGAGAGCCGGGACAGAGATATGGCTACACCTTC,CASREPGQRYGYTF
-,TRBJ2-5,TRBV11-2,medium-sized,TGTGCCAGCAGCTTGCTAGGCAGGGAGGAAGAGACCCAGTACTTC,CASSLLGREEETQYF
-,TRBJ1-1,TRBV28,-,TGTGCCAGCAGTTCCCCCGGACTGCGGGCTTTCTTT,CASSSPGLRAFF
-,TRBJ2-2,TRBV5-1,-,TGCGCCAGCAGCTTAGGAGTGACCGGGGAGCTGTTTTTT,CASSLGVTGELFF
TRBD1,TRBJ1-4,TRBV18,-,TGTGCCAGCTCACGGGACAGGAATGAAAAACTGTTTTTT,CASSRDRNEKLFF
-,TRBJ1-1,TRBV19,-,TGTGCCAGTAGTATAGGAACACGGGAATGGGAAACTGAAGCTTTCTTT,CASSIGTREWETEAFF
TRBD2,TRBJ2-1,TRBV28,once,TGTGCCAGCAGTATTACTAGCGGGCACAATGAGCAGTTCTTC,CASSITSGHNEQFF